This T cell receptor (beta chain) was observed in a study of blood T cell repertoires in COVID-19. Across the whole study: Collection of acute and convalescent COVID-19 samples took place in the United States, Italy and Spain. T cells, B-cell-depleted T cells, or PBMCs provided the cDNA or gDNA that served as material.

Method: immunoSEQ multiplex PCR; TCRdb's copy keeps in-frame clones and lacks some. The sample shows roughly 160,000 clones, around 84% of them seen only once. The length of the CDR3 is 12 residues. V was shortened by 6 bases and J by 0 bases, with 8 bases between the two germline ends. The germline gives CDR1 SQVTM, CDR2 ANQGSEA. The sequence derives from a man aged 50-60 years with active or convalescent COVID-19. V usage is TRBV29-1 and J usage is TRBJ2-5; D remains ambiguous. The specimen was peripheral blood. The chain's CDR3 is CSVFLNQETQYF. The DNA for the CDR3 is TGCAGCGTCTTCTTAAACCAAGAGACCCAGTACTTC.